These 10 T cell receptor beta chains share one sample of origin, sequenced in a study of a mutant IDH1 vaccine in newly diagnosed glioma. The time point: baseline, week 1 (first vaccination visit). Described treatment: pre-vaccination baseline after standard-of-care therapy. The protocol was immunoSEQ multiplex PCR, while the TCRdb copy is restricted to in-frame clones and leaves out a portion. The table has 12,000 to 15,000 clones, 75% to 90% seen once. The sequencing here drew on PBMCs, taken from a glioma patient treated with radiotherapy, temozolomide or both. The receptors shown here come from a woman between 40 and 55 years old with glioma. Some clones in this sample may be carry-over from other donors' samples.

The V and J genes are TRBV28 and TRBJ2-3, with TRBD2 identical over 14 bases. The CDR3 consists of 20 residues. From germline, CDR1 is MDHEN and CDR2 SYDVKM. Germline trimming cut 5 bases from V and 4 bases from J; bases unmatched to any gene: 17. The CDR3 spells CASSGDSPTGLAGAADTQYF. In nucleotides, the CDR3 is TGTGCCAGCAGTGGGGACTCACCCACGGGACTAGCGGGAGCGGCAGATACGCAGTATTTT.

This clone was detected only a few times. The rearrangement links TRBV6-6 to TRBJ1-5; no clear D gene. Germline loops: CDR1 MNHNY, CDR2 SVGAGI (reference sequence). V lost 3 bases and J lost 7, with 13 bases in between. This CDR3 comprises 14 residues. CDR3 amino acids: CASSYGDVGQPQHF. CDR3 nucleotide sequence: TGTGCCAGCAGTTATGGTGATGTCGGGCAGCCCCAGCATTTT.

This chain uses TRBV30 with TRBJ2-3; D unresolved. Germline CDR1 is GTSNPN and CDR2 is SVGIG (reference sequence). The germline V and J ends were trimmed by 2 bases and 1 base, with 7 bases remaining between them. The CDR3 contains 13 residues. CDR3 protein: CAWSLKGTDTQYF. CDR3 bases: TGTGCCTGGAGTCTGAAAGGCACAGATACGCAGTATTTT.

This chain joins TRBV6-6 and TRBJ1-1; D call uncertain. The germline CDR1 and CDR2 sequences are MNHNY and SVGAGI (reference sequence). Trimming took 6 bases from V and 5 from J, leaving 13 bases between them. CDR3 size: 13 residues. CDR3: CASSSGPTTEAFF. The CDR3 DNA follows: TGTGCCAGCAGCTCGGGTCCTACGACTGAAGCTTTCTTT.

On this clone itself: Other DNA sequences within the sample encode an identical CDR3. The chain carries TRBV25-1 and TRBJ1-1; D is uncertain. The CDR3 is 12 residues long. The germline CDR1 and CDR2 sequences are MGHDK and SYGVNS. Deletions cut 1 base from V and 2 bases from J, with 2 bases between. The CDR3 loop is CASSESNTEAFF. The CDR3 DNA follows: TGTGCCAGCAGTGAATCAAACACTGAAGCTTTCTTT.

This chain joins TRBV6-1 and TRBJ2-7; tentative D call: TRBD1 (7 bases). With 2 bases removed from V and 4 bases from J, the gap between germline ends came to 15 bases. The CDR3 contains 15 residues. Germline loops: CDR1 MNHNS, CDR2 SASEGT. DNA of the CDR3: TGTGCCAGCAGTGAACATATCAGGGGGGTGTACGAGCAGTACTTC. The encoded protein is CASSEHIRGVYEQYF.

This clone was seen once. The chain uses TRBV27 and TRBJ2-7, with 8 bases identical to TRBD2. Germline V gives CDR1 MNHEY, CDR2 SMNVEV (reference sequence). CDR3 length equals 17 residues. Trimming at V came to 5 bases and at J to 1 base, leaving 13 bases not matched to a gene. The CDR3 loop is CASSPLFSGILSYEQYF. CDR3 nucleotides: TGTGCCAGCAGTCCCTTATTTAGCGGGATACTATCCTACGAGCAGTACTTC.

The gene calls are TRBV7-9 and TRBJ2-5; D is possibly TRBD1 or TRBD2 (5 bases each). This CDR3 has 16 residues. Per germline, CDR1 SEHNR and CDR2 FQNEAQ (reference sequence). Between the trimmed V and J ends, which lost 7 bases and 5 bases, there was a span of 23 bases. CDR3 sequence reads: CASTPSRLSGTETQYF. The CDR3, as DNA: TGTGCCAGCACCCCATCGCGGCTTTCGGGGACGGAGACCCAGTACTTC.

The DNA of the CDR3 is TGTGCCAGCAGCTTGGAGAGCACAGATACGCAGTATTTT. As protein: CASSLESTDTQYF. The chain is built from TRBV5-4 and TRBJ2-3; the D is unclear. CDR3 length: 13 residues. V shed 0 bases and J shed 0 bases, with 2 bases lying between them. Germline loops: CDR1 SGHNT, CDR2 YYREEE (reference sequence).

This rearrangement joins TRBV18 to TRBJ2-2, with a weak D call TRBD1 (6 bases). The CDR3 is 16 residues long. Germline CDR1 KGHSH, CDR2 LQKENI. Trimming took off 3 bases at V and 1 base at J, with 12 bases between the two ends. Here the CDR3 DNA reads TGTGCCAGCTCACCCTACGAGACAGGGAACACCGGGGAGCTGTTTTTT. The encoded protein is CASSPYETGNTGELFF.